These T cell receptor beta chains were read from a single sample in a study of blood T cell repertoires in COVID-19. Some clones are missing from TCRdb's copy, which holds only in-frame ones; the method was immunoSEQ multiplex PCR. The table shows around 250,000 clones, with approximately 82% occurring only once. The sequenced sample consisted of peripheral blood. These receptors were collected from a woman at least 80 years old with acute or convalescent COVID-19. Each CDR3 is given with its conserved first and last residue.

V gene,CDR3 length,J gene,CDR3 protein
TRBV6-5,14,TRBJ2-1,CAGQGSGRFNEQFF
TRBV27,19,TRBJ1-1,CASSLTGGTAPTRSTEAFF
TRBV5-8,18,TRBJ2-1,CASRDGTSGPGGRGEQFF
TRBV9,14,TRBJ1-2,CASNLEGMDYGYTF
TRBV9,17,TRBJ2-7,CASSPRGTGGTTYEQYF
TRBV10-1,14,TRBJ2-5,CASSELDRSETQYF
TRBV15,15,TRBJ2-5,CATSRDFGEGETQYF
TRBV19,15,TRBJ2-1,CASSVGRTSYNEQFF
TRBV7-2,16,TRBJ1-2,CASSLAVGRGNYGYTF
TRBV5-5,13,TRBJ2-3,CASSFSYTDTQYF
TRBV5-1,15,TRBJ2-7,CASSLTGVGSYEQYF
TRBV7-3,15,TRBJ2-1,CASSLFSEAHSEQFF
TRBV28,13,TRBJ1-2,CASSPGTGGGYTF
TRBV7-2,13,TRBJ2-5,CASSLGTSETQYF
TRBV27,14,TRBJ1-2,CASRGGDRVGGYTF
TRBV2,13,TRBJ2-3,CASRADSTDTQYF
TRBV7-2,16,TRBJ2-5,CASSRTGTGDQETQYF
TRBV29-1,15,TRBJ2-2,CSVKGLAESTGELFF
TRBV6-5,13,TRBJ1-1,CASNPTVNTEAFF
TRBV28,13,TRBJ1-2,CASSLSRKYGYTF
TRBV7-2,14,TRBJ1-1,CASSSQGSGTEAFF
TRBV11-3,15,TRBJ2-7,CASSPGGTGGHEQYF
TRBV7-9,19,TRBJ2-2,CASSLGRDGGRRNTGELFF
TRBV5-1,16,TRBJ1-2,CASSLGQTTANYGYTF
TRBV28,11,TRBJ1-2,CASRGVRGYTF
TRBV7-3,13,TRBJ2-7,CASSLGTKYEQYF
TRBV5-5,16,TRBJ2-7,CASSRITGGSSYEQYF
TRBV5-1,16,TRBJ1-4,CASSWDRALGDEKLFF
TRBV29-1,11,TRBJ2-1,CSVDVFNEQFF
TRBV14,16,TRBJ1-2,CASSQVGGRLSHGYTF
TRBV29-1,12,TRBJ1-1,CSVRKGGTEAFF
TRBV20-1,11,TRBJ1-1,CSAGREAEAFF
TRBV28,15,TRBJ2-7,CASSATSGSSYEQYF
TRBV18,15,TRBJ1-6,CASSLGQGGNSPLHF
TRBV19,13,TRBJ2-1,CASRGTPYNEQFF
TRBV28,12,TRBJ2-7,CASSRQGYEQYF
TRBV6-2/TRBV6-3,15,TRBJ2-1,CASSYHWGGLNEQFF
TRBV30,13,TRBJ2-1,CAYGLSSYNEQFF
TRBV29-1,14,TRBJ1-2,CSVRVAVSNYGYTF
TRBV27,13,TRBJ2-7,CASSLGQNYEQYF
TRBV6-2/TRBV6-3,14,TRBJ1-1,CASSYLSDRADAFF
TRBV28,11,TRBJ1-1,CASSFTGVTFF
TRBV18,18,TRBJ2-6,CASSLEGQGNSGANVLTF
TRBV4-2,15,TRBJ1-1,CASSQGAGGNTEAFF
TRBV27,18,TRBJ2-6,CASSLGLAGISGANVLTF
TRBV5-1,14,TRBJ1-2,CASSYPDRDYGYTF
TRBV11-1,11,TRBJ2-4,CASSLGQVQYF
TRBV10-3,15,TRBJ2-5,CAISPGTGGMETQYF
TRBV28,13,TRBJ1-2,CASTADRVQGYTF
TRBV7-2,15,TRBJ1-6,CASTQGIRVGSPLHF
TRBV28,12,TRBJ2-1,CASSFRYNEQFF
TRBV5-4,15,TRBJ1-2,CASSSEHRGHYGYTF
TRBV6-2/TRBV6-3,13,TRBJ2-4,CASSYSGQTVRDF